Sequencing of this T cell receptor (beta chain) was carried out in a study of cytomegalovirus exposure and HLA in healthy donors. At the level of the study: A later analysis reported the same platform for the roughly 120 validation repertoires and the approximately 640 first-cohort repertoires.

Assay: immunoSEQ multiplex PCR; the TCRdb copy retains only in-frame clones and omits some. The sample includes 200,000 to 300,000 clones, roughly 88% of them seen just once. V shed 2 bases and J 7 bases; nucleotides not matched to a gene: 5. CDR3 length: 14 residues. The V gene's germline CDR1 is SGHTA and CDR2 FQGTGA. Overall study findings and caveats: Researchers reported that a few CMV-associated chains were confirmed in vitro as CMV antigen-specific. For cytomegalovirus status, the classifier reportedly gave diagnoses with high specificity and sensitivity. Rare sequences made up most TCRs, while some public TCRs were found in many donors.

Notes on this clone: Its antigen is as yet unknown.

Sequenced sample: PBMCs. This TCR derives from a woman aged 30 to 39 in good health and CMV-seronegative. The chain carries TRBV7-3 and TRBJ2-1; TRBD2 agrees at 7 bases. CDR3 residues: CASSLGPAGNEQFF. In DNA form, the CDR3 reads TGTGCCAGCAGCTTAGGTCCAGCGGGGAATGAGCAGTTCTTC.